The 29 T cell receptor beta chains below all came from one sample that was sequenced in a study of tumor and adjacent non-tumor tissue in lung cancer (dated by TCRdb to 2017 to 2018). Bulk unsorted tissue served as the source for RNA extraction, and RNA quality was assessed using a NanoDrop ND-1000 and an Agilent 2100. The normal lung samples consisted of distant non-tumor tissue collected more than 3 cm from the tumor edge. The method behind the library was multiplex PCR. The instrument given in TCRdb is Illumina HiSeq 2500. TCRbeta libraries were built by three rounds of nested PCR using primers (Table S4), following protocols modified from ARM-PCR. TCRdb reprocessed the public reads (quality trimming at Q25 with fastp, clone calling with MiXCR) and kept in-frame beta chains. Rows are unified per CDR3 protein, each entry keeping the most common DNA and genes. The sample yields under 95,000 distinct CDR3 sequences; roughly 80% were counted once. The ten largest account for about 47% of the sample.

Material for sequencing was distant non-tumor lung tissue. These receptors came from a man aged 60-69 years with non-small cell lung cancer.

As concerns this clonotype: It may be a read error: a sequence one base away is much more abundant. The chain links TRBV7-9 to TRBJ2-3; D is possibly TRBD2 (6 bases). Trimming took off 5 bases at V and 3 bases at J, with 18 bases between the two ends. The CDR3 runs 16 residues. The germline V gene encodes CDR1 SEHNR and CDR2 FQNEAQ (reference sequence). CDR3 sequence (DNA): TGTGCCAGCAGCCCCAGAGGACTACTAGTAACAGATACGCAGTATTTT. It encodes CASSPRGLLVTDTQYF.

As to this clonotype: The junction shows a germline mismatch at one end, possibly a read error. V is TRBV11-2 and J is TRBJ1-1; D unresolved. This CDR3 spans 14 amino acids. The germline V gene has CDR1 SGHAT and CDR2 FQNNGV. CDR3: CASSLVGSCTEAFF. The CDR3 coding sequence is TGTGCCAGCAGCTTAGTCGGTAGTTGCACTGAAGCGTTCTTT.

The CDR3 DNA sequence: TGCGCCAGCAAGTCCGTGGACAACACTGAAGCTTTCTTT. Translation gives CASKSVDNTEAFF. The J gene is TRBJ1-1, the V gene TRBV5-1; D gene ambiguous. Germline V lookup: CDR1 SGHRS, CDR2 YFSETQ. Trimming stripped 6 bases from V and 2 bases from J, with 11 bases between. The CDR3 loop spans 13 amino acids.

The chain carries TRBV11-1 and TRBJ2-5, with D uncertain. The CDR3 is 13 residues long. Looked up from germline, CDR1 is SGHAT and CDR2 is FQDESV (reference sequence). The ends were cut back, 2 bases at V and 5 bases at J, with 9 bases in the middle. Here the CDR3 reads CASSLSTGETQYF. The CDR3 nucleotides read TGTGCCAGCAGCTTATCTACCGGGGAGACCCAGTACTTC.

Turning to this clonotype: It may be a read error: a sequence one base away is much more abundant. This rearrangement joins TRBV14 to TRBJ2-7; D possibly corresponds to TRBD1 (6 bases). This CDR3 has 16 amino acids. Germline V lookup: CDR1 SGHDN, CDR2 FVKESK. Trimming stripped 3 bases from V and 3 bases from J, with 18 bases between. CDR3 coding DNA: TGTGCCAGCAGCCATACTTGGGGGCCGAGCTTCTACGAGCAGTACTTC. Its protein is CASSHTWGPSFYEQYF.

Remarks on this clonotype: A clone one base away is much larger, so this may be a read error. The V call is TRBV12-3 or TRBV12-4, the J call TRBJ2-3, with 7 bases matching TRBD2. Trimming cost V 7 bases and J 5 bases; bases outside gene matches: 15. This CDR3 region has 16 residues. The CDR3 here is CASTSGGTTSVDTQYF. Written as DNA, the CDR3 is TGTGCCAGCACCAGCGGAGGGACTACTTCCGTAGATACGCAGTATTTT.

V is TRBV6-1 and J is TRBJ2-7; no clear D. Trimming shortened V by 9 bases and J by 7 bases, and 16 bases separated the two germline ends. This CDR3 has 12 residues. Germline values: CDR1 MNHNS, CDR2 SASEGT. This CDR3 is CASRDNPMEQYF. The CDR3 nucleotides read TGTGCCAGTAGAGACAATCCGATGGAGCAGTACTTC.

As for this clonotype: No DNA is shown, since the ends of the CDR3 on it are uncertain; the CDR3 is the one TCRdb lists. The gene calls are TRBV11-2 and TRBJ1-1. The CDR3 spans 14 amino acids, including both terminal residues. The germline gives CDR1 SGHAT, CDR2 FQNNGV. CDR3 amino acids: CANSLVGWGTETFF.

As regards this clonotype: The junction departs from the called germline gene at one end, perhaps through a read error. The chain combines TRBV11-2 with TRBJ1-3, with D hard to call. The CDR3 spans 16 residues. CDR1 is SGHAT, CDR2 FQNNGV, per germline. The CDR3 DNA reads TGTGCCAGCAGCTCCATTAGAGGCCGAACTGGAAAGACCATATATTTT. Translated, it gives CASSSIRGRTGKTIYF.

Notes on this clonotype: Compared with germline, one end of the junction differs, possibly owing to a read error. In nucleotides, the CDR3 is TGCAGTACTAGAGAAGGTGGGGCTATAAATGAGCAGTTCTTC. Protein sequence: CSTREGGAINEQFF. The V call is TRBV20-1, the J call TRBJ2-1; D is tentatively TRBD1 or TRBD2 (5 bases each). The CDR3 is made up of 14 amino acids. Germline CDR1 reads DFQATT; CDR2 reads SNEGSKA (reference sequence).

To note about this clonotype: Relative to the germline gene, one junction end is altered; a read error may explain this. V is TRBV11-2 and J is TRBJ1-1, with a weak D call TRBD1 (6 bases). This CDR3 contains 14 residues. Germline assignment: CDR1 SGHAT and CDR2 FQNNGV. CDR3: CTSNLVGRDTDAFF. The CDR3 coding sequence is TGTACCAGCAACTTAGTCGGGAGGGACACTGATGCTTTCTTT. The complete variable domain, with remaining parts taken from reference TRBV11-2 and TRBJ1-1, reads EAGVAQSPRYKIIEKRQSVAFWCNPISGHATLYWYQQILGQGPKLLIQFQNNGVVDDSQLPKDRFSAERLKGVDSTLKIQPAKLEDSAVYLCTSNLVGRDTDAFFGQGTRLTVV.

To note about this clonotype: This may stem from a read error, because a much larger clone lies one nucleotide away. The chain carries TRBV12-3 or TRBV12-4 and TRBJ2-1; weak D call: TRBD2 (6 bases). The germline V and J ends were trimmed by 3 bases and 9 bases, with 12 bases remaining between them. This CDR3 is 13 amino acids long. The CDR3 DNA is TGTGCCAGCAGTTTTCGTAGCGGAGTTGAGCAGTTCTTC. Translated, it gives CASSFRSGVEQFF.

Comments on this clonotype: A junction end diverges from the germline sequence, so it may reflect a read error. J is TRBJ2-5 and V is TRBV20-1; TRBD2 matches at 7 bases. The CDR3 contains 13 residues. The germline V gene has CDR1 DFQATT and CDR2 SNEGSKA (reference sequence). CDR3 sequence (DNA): TGCGGTGCTAGTAATCTAGCGGTGGAGACCCAGTCCTTC. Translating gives CGASNLAVETQSF.

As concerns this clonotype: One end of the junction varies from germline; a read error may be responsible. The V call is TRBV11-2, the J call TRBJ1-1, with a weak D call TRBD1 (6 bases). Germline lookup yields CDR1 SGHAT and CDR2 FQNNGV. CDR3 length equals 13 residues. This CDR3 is CASNLDQGTEALF. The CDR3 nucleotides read TGTGCCAGCAACTTAGATCAGGGGACTGAAGCTTTATTT.

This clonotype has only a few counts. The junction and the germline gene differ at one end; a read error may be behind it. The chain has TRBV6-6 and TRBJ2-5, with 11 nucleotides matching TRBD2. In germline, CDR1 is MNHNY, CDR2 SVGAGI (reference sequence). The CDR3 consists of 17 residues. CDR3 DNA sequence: TGTGCCAGCGGTTACTCGAGTAGCGGGAGGGCCGGAGAGACCCAATACTTC. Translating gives CASGYSSSGRAGETQYF.

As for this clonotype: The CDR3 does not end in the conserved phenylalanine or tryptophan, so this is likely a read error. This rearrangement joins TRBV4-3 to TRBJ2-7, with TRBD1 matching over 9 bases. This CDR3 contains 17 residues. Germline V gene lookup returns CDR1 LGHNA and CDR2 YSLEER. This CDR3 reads CACSQGIRTGAAYVQYL. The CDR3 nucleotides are TGCGCCTGCAGCCAAGGAATCAGGACAGGGGCCGCCTACGTGCAGTACTTA.

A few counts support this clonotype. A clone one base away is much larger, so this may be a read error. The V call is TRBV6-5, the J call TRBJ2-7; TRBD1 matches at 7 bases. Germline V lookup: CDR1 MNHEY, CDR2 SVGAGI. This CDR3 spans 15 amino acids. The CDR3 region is CASSYSGDSSYQQYF. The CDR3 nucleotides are TGTGCCAGCAGTTACTCAGGGGACAGTTCCTACCAGCAGTACTTC.

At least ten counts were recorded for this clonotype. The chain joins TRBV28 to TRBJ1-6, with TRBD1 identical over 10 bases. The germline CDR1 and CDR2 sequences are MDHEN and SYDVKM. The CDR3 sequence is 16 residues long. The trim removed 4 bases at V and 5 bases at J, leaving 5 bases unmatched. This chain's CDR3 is CASSSPGTGDNSPLHF. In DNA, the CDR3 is TGTGCCAGCAGTTCCCCAGGGACAGGGGATAATTCACCCCTCCACTTT.

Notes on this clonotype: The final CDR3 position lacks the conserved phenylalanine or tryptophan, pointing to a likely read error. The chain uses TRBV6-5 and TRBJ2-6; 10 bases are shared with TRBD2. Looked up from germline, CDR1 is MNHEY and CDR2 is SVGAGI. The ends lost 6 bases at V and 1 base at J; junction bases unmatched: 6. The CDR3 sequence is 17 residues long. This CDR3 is CASSLAGASSGANVLTS. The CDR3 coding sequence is TGTGCCAGCAGCCTAGCGGGAGCCTCGTCTGGGGCCAACGTCCTGACTTCC.

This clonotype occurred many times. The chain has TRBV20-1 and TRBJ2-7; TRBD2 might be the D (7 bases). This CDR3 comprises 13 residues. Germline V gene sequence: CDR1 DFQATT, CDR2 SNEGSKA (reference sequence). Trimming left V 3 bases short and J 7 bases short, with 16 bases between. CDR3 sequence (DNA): TGCAGTGCTAGCGGGGGGACAATGAGTGAGCAGTACTTC. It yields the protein CSASGGTMSEQYF.

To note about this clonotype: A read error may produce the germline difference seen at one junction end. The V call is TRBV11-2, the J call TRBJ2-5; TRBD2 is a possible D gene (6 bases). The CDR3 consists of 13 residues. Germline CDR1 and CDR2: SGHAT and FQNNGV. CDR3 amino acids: CASSKGSGETHCF. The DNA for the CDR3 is TGTGCCAGCAGCAAGGGCTCGGGGGAGACCCATTGCTTC. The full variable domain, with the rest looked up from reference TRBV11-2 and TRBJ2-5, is EAGVAQSPRYKIIEKRQSVAFWCNPISGHATLYWYQQILGQGPKLLIQFQNNGVVDDSQLPKDRFSAERLKGVDSTLKIQPAKLEDSAVYLCASSKGSGETHCFGPGTRLLVL.

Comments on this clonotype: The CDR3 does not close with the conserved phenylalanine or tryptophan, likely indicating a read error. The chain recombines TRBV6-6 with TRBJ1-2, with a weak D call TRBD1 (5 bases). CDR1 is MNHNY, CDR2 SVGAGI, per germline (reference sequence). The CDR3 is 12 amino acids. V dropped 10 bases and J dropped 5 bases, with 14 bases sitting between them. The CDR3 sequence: CANIQGRYGYTL. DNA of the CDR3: TGTGCCAACATCCAGGGCCGATATGGCTACACCTTG.

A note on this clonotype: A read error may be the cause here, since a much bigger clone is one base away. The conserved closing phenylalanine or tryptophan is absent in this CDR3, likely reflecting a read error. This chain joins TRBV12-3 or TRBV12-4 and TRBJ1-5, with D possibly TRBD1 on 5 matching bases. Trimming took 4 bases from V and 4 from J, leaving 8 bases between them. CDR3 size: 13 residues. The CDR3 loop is CASSSGWNQPQHL. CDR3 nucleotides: TGTGCCAGCAGTTCAGGGTGGAATCAGCCCCAGCATCTT.

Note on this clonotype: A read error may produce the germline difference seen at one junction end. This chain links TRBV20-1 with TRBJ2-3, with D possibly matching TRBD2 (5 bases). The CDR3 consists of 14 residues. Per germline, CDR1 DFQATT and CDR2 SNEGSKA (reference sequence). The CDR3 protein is CNASPDSGTDTQYF. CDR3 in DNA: TGCAATGCTAGCCCGGATTCGGGCACAGATACGCAGTATTTT.

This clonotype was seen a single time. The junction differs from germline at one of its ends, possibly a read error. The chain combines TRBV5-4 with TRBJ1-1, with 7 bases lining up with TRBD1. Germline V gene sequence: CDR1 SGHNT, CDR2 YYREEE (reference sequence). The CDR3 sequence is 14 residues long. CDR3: CASSATGVRAEVSF. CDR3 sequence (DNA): TGTGCCAGCAGCGCCACAGGGGTGCGTGCTGAAGTTTCCTTT. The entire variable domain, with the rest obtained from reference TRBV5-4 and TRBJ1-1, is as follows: ETGVTQSPTHLIKTRGQQVTLRCSSQSGHNTVSWYQQALGQGPQFIFQYYREEENGRGNFPPRFSGLQFPNYSSELNVNALELDDSALYLCASSATGVRAEVSFGQGTRLTVV.

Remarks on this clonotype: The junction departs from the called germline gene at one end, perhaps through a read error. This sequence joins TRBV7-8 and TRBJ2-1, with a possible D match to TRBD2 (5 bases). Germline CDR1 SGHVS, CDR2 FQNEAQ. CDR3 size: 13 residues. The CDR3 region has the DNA TGTTCCAGCAACTTAGAGGCAGCCCGGGGGCAGTTCTTC. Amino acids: CSSNLEAARGQFF.

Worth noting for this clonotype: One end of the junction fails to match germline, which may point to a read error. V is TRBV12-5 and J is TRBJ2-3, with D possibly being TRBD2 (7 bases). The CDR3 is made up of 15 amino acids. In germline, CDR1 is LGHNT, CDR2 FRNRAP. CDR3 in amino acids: CASGRGARSTDTQFF. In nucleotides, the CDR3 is TGTGCTAGTGGCCGGGGGGCCCGTAGCACAGATACGCAGTTTTTT.

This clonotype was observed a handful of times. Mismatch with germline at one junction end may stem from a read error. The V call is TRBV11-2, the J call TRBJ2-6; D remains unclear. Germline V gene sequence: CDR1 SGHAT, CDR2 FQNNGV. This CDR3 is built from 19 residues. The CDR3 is CASSLVLKDRPSGANVLTF. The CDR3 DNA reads TGTGCCAGCAGTTTAGTTCTAAAGGATAGGCCCTCTGGGGCCAACGTCCTGACTTTC.

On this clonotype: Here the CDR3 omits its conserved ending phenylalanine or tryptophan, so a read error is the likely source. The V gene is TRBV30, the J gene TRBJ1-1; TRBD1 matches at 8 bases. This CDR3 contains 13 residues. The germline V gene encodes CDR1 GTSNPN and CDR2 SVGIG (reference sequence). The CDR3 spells CAWQTGAPADAFL. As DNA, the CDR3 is TGTGCCTGGCAGACAGGGGCCCCAGCTGATGCTTTCCTT.